This entry lists 24 T cell receptor beta chains sequenced from one sample in a study of cytomegalovirus exposure and HLA in healthy donors. This PCR relied on a set of 60 Vbeta primers and 13 Jbeta primers. Repertoires were generated with immunoSEQ multiplex PCR, while TCRdb's copy carries only in-frame clones and drops some. The sample has some 190,000 clones, around three quarters seen once. The sequenced material came from PBMCs. The receptors were gathered from a woman aged 18-30 years in good health and CMV-seronegative.

The J gene is TRBJ1-2, the V gene TRBV28; TRBD1 matches 9 bases. J was trimmed by 4 bases and V by 8 bases; bases with no gene match: 5. This CDR3 region has 13 residues. Looked up from germline, CDR1 is MDHEN and CDR2 is SYDVKM. The CDR3, as DNA: TGTGCCAGCCGCCCGACAGGGGGCTATGGCTACACCTTC. It is translated as CASRPTGGYGYTF.

The chain couples TRBV29-1 to TRBJ1-2, with D uncertain. Trimming shortened V by 6 bases and J by 2 bases, and 10 bases separated the two germline ends. CDR1 and CDR2 from the germline V gene are SQVTM and ANQGSEA. The length of the CDR3 is 12 residues. CDR3 sequence: CSVSLGNYGYTF. The CDR3, as DNA: TGCAGCGTCTCCCTCGGGAACTATGGCTACACCTTC.

The V and J genes are TRBV6-6 and TRBJ2-7; maybe TRBD2 (6 bases). The V end lost 5 bases, the J end lost 3 bases, and 14 bases lay between the germline ends. This CDR3 region has 14 residues. In germline, CDR1 is MNHNY, CDR2 SVGAGI (reference sequence). Here the CDR3 DNA reads TGTGCCAGCAGTGTCCGGGACTCATACTACGAGCAGTACTTC. Residues: CASSVRDSYYEQYF.

J is TRBJ2-7 and V is TRBV27, with 7 bases aligning to TRBD1. The CDR3 totals 14 residues. Germline V lookup: CDR1 MNHEY, CDR2 SMNVEV (reference sequence). V lost 4 bases to trimming and J lost 1 base; unmatched junction nucleotides: 4. CDR3 residues: CASSSPQGSYEQYF. The CDR3 DNA reads as TGTGCCAGCAGTTCCCCACAGGGGTCCTACGAGCAGTACTTC.

The chain combines TRBV10-1 with TRBJ2-1, with D unclear. Germline CDR1 and CDR2: WNHNN and SYGVQD (reference sequence). The CDR3 loop spans 18 amino acids. Trimming pared 0 bases from V and 0 bases from J, leaving 15 bases between. CDR3 in amino acids: CASSESIRASSSYNEQFF. Here the CDR3 DNA reads TGCGCCAGCAGTGAGTCGATTCGAGCGTCGAGCTCCTACAATGAGCAGTTCTTC.

The chain uses TRBV6-1 and TRBJ1-1; D possibly corresponds to TRBD1 (5 bases). The germline V gene has CDR1 MNHNS and CDR2 SASEGT. Trimming left V 8 bases short and J 6 bases short, with 13 bases between. The CDR3 sequence is 12 residues long. CDR3 bases: TGTGCCAGCCCGGGGGGTCGGGCTGAAGCTTTCTTT. Its translation is CASPGGRAEAFF.

CDR3 DNA sequence: TGTGCCAGCAGTTCGGGACAGTCTTCCTACGAGCAGTACTTC. Protein: CASSSGQSSYEQYF. This chain links TRBV6-5 with TRBJ2-7, with TRBD1 matching over 7 bases. After removal of 4 bases from V and 1 base from J, the junction contained 4 bases not matched to a gene. The CDR3 is made up of 14 amino acids. The germline V gene has CDR1 MNHEY and CDR2 SVGAGI.

This CDR3 is CASSTKGTGSSNQPQHF. The DNA of the CDR3 is TGTGCCAGTAGTACAAAAGGGACAGGGAGTAGCAATCAGCCCCAGCATTTT. V and J are TRBV19 and TRBJ1-5, with 9 bases lining up with TRBD1. The germline V gene encodes CDR1 LNHDA and CDR2 SQIVND (reference sequence). This CDR3 comprises 17 residues. V was pared by 4 bases and J by 0 bases, with 7 bases of the junction left unmatched.

The rearrangement joins TRBV7-9 to TRBJ2-1; the match to TRBD2 covers 9 bases. CDR3 length: 15 amino acids. Germline lookup yields CDR1 SEHNR and CDR2 FQNEAQ (reference sequence). Trimming took 6 bases from V and 7 from J; bases not matched to a gene: 10. CDR3 DNA: TGTGCCAGCAGTAGAGATACTAGCGGGCGGAATGAGCAGTTCTTC. Protein sequence: CASSRDTSGRNEQFF.

This clone was seen only once. The J gene is TRBJ1-3, the V gene TRBV21-1; TRBD1, the table's D call, was not compared with the DNA. TRBV21-1 is annotated as a pseudogene. The CDR3 has 19 amino acids. CDR3 DNA: TGTGCCAGCAGCCTACAACAGGGGGGTTGTGGGTCCTTTGGAAACACCATATATTTT. Its translation: CASSLQQGGCGSFGNTIYF.

The chain uses TRBV2 and TRBJ1-5; 9 positions match TRBD1. Germline V CDR1 and CDR2: SNHLY, FYNNEI. V was clipped by 7 bases and J by 4 bases; unmatched bases: 5. The CDR3 extends over 14 amino acids. CDR3 DNA: TGTGCCAGCACCCCGGGACAGGGAAATCAGCCCCAGCATTTT. Translated, it gives CASTPGQGNQPQHF.

The chain couples TRBV30 to TRBJ1-1, with 8 positions matching TRBD1. CDR3 length equals 17 residues. V dropped 0 bases and J dropped 5; count of bases not matched to a gene: 14. Germline-derived CDR1 and CDR2 are GTSNPN and SVGIG (reference sequence). CDR3 loop: CAWSVAYYRGMDTEAFF. The CDR3 region has the DNA TGTGCCTGGAGTGTAGCTTACTACAGGGGGATGGATACTGAAGCTTTCTTT.

Of note for this clone: Additional DNA sequences in this sample encode the identical CDR3. V usage is TRBV9 and J usage is TRBJ2-5, with no clear D. Germline CDR1 reads SGDLS; CDR2 reads YYNGEE. CDR3 length: 13 amino acids. Trimming took 0 bases from V and 2 from J, leaving 5 bases between them. The CDR3 DNA reads TGTGCCAGCAGCGTAGCCGGGCAAGAGACCCAGTACTTC. It specifies CASSVAGQETQYF.

V and J are TRBV28 and TRBJ1-3; D is ambiguous. The CDR3 extends over 11 amino acids. The germline V and J ends were trimmed by 4 bases and 10 bases, with 8 bases remaining between them. Germline lookup yields CDR1 MDHEN and CDR2 SYDVKM. CDR3 coding DNA: TGTGCCAGCAGTTCAATAGAGACCATATATTTT. Encoded protein: CASSSIETIYF.

The chain has TRBV19 and TRBJ1-5; D might be TRBD1 (5 bases). The CDR3 loop spans 15 amino acids. CDR1 is LNHDA, CDR2 SQIVND, per germline (reference sequence). The ends were cut back, 11 bases at V and 1 base at J, with 18 bases in the middle. This CDR3 is CAPHRGLLSNQPQHF. The CDR3 DNA is TGTGCCCCACACCGGGGACTCCTGAGCAATCAGCCCCAGCATTTT.

J is TRBJ2-2 and V is TRBV19; 14 nucleotides agree with TRBD2. J was trimmed by 2 bases and V by 8 bases; bases with no gene match: 10. Germline loops: CDR1 LNHDA, CDR2 SQIVND (reference sequence). The CDR3 runs to 18 residues. CDR3 in amino acids: CASFPGLAGVLNTGELFF. The CDR3 DNA reads TGTGCCAGTTTCCCGGGACTAGCGGGAGTTCTTAACACCGGGGAGCTGTTTTTT.

A single count supports this clone. The genes are TRBV7-2 and TRBJ2-1; 7 bases map to TRBD2. V was pared by 2 bases and J by 4 bases, with 5 bases of the junction left unmatched. Per germline, CDR1 SGHTA and CDR2 FQGNSA. The CDR3 extends over 15 amino acids. CDR3 loop: CASSLSRERYNEQFF. For the CDR3, the DNA is TGTGCCAGCAGCTTATCGCGGGAGAGATACAATGAGCAGTTCTTC.

This chain links TRBV29-1 with TRBJ2-5, with 7 bases that match TRBD1. The trim removed 4 bases at V and 5 bases at J, leaving 13 bases unmatched. CDR3 length: 15 amino acids. Looked up from germline, CDR1 is SQVTM and CDR2 is ANQGSEA. The CDR3 nucleotides are TGCAGCGTTGGCTCGGGCAGGGGGTTTGGGGAGACCCAGTACTTC. This translates into CSVGSGRGFGETQYF.

The rearrangement uses TRBV14 and TRBJ1-6; no reliable D call. Germline V gene lookup returns CDR1 SGHDN and CDR2 FVKESK. This CDR3 comprises 14 residues. V lost 6 bases and J lost 6, with 12 bases in between. The CDR3 spells CASSGRFSNSPLHF. The CDR3 nucleotides are TGTGCCAGCAGTGGTCGGTTTTCTAATTCACCCCTCCACTTT.

The chain has TRBV5-6 and TRBJ2-7; 11 nucleotides line up with TRBD1. Germline CDR1 and CDR2: SGHDT and YYEEEE. The CDR3 is 15 amino acids. The V and J ends lost 3 bases and 4 bases, in that order; junction bases with no gene match: 6. The CDR3, as DNA: TGTGCCAGCAGCTACCCGGGACAGGGGGTGTACGAGCAGTACTTC. This translates into CASSYPGQGVYEQYF.

The V call is TRBV2, the J call TRBJ2-3; 12 bases map to TRBD2. The CDR3 has 19 amino acids. Germline assignment: CDR1 SNHLY and CDR2 FYNNEI. V gave up 2 bases and J gave up 2 bases; unmatched junction bases: 11. The CDR3, as DNA: TGTGCCAGCAGTGAAAGAAGGACTAGCGGGAACCACCTCACAGATACGCAGTATTTT. This gives the protein CASSERRTSGNHLTDTQYF.

V is TRBV29-1 and J is TRBJ2-1; 12 bases match TRBD2. Germline CDR1 reads SQVTM; CDR2 reads ANQGSEA. CDR3 length: 14 residues. Trimming at V came to 7 bases and at J to 4 bases, leaving 5 bases not matched to a gene. This CDR3 reads CSALTSGGYNEQFF. The DNA of the CDR3 is TGCAGCGCCTTGACTAGCGGGGGTTACAATGAGCAGTTCTTC.

CDR3 DNA sequence: TGTGCCAGTAGTATAAGACAGGGTAACTATGGCTACACCTTC. Protein sequence: CASSIRQGNYGYTF. The rearrangement links TRBV19 to TRBJ1-2; TRBD1 matches at 7 bases. The V and J ends lost 2 bases and 1 base, in that order; junction bases with no gene match: 1. The germline V gene encodes CDR1 LNHDA and CDR2 SQIVND (reference sequence). This CDR3 comprises 14 residues.

V usage is TRBV5-1 and J usage is TRBJ1-2, with 8 bases matching TRBD1. Germline V gene lookup returns CDR1 SGHRS and CDR2 YFSETQ. Trimming took 3 bases from V and 3 from J; bases not matched to a gene: 13. This CDR3 has 17 amino acids. In DNA form, the CDR3 reads TGCGCCAGCAGCTACGCCGGGACAGGAATCCGAGACTATGGCTACACCTTC. It specifies CASSYAGTGIRDYGYTF.